The 28 T cell receptor beta chains given below trace back to one sample, sequenced in a study of T cells expressing NK-cell markers. TCRdb re-called the 5' RACE reads; every CDR3 protein appears as one record, without DNA. The data show some 340,000 distinct CDR3 sequences, and the top ten clones hold 4% to 6.5%. The specimen was blood T cells: a sorted CD56 or NKG2C T cell subset, CD4+ or CD8+ T cells, or bulk PBMC T cells (not recorded which). The receptors derive from a man aged 18 to 69 in good health.

This chain links TRBV11-2 with TRBJ2-1; TCRdb selects TRBD1, and the lack of DNA leaves this call unchecked. The CDR3 consists of 16 residues. The germline gives CDR1 SGHAT, CDR2 FQNNGV. The CDR3 sequence: CASSPGGGGLYNEQFF.

This sequence joins TRBV6-5 and TRBJ2-7; TCRdb gives TRBD2 as the D gene, but with no DNA this cannot be confirmed. The CDR3 is 11 amino acids. Germline V CDR1 and CDR2: MNHEY, SVGAGI. The CDR3 sequence: CASVGDYEQYF.

The gene calls are TRBV20-1 and TRBJ2-5; TCRdb's assignment of TRBD1 cannot be checked, as there is no DNA. CDR1 and CDR2 (germline): DFQATT, SNEGSKA (reference sequence). This CDR3 spans 13 amino acids. CDR3 sequence: CSARADDRETQYF.

The CDR3 here is CASSQERRGTIEQFF. The gene calls are TRBV4-2 and TRBJ2-1; TCRdb calls TRBD2, which cannot be checked without DNA. The CDR3 spans 15 residues. CDR1 is LGHNA, CDR2 YNFKEQ, per germline.

The CDR3 protein is CASSFRGGNYEQYF. V and J are TRBV6-5 and TRBJ2-7; the D call from TCRdb, TRBD2, cannot be confirmed without DNA. This CDR3 is built from 14 residues. CDR1 and CDR2 from the germline V gene are MNHEY and SVGAGI.

The chain employs TRBV15 and TRBJ1-4. The length of the CDR3 is 15 residues. CDR1 LNHNV and CDR2 YYDKDF come from the germline V gene (reference sequence). Here the CDR3 reads CATSRVQVSNEKLFF.

The gene calls are TRBV5-1 and TRBJ2-1; the TCRdb call, TRBD1, lacks DNA for checking. This CDR3 is built from 17 residues. Germline V lookup: CDR1 SGHRS, CDR2 YFSETQ. The CDR3 sequence: CASSPNAGGSVYNEQFF.

The chain couples TRBV11-2 to TRBJ2-3; as DNA is missing, the TRBD2 call by TCRdb cannot be tested. The CDR3 spans 18 residues. The germline gives CDR1 SGHAT, CDR2 FQNNGV. CDR3 residues: CASSSPGRDSVSTDTQYF.

The chain combines TRBV5-5 with TRBJ2-5; the D call of TRBD1 rests on TCRdb alone, since no DNA is present to check it. The CDR3 is made up of 15 amino acids. CDR1 and CDR2 from the germline V gene are SGHKS and YYEKEE (reference sequence). CDR3 region: CASRPVKQGVETQYF.

The chain has TRBV4-2 and TRBJ2-4; lacking DNA, the TRBD2 call made by TCRdb goes unchecked. This CDR3 has 13 residues. Germline CDR1 LGHNA, CDR2 YNFKEQ. Here the CDR3 reads CASRGGGRNIQYF.

This chain connects TRBV4-1 to TRBJ2-2. The CDR3 runs 15 residues. Germline-derived CDR1 and CDR2 are MGHRA and YSYEKL. CDR3 protein: CASSQDRRNTGELFF.

The V and J genes are TRBV4-2 and TRBJ2-3; TCRdb's D call, TRBD1, is unchecked because there is no DNA. Germline values: CDR1 LGHNA, CDR2 YNFKEQ. The CDR3 has 13 residues. The CDR3: CASSQTGTDTQYF.

The V and J genes are TRBV5-1 and TRBJ2-5; TCRdb designates TRBD1, a call that cannot be tested without DNA. Germline V gives CDR1 SGHRS, CDR2 YFSETQ. This CDR3 region has 15 residues. This CDR3 reads CASSPAARAQETQYF. Looking up the rest from reference TRBV5-1 and TRBJ2-5 gives the full variable domain: KAGVTQTPRYLIKTRGQQVTLSCSPISGHRSVSWYQQTPGQGLQFLFEYFSETQRNKGNFPGRFSGRQFSNSRSEMNVSTLELGDSALYLCASSPAARAQETQYFGPGTRLLVL.

The rearrangement joins TRBV7-8 to TRBJ1-5. The germline CDR1 and CDR2 sequences are SGHVS and FQNEAQ. CDR3 length: 16 residues. The CDR3 loop is CASSPVGVGSNQPQHF.

The genes are TRBV5-1 and TRBJ2-7; TCRdb reports TRBD1, a call that lacks DNA to check it against. The CDR3 contains 14 residues. Germline V gene lookup returns CDR1 SGHRS and CDR2 YFSETQ. The CDR3 sequence is CASSGGDTYYEQYF.

This chain uses TRBV6-1 with TRBJ1-6; TCRdb reports TRBD1, a call that lacks DNA to check it against. Germline lookup yields CDR1 MNHNS and CDR2 SASEGT. This CDR3 has 15 residues. The CDR3 spells CASSRGHQVGSPLHF.

The V gene is TRBV12-3 or TRBV12-4, the J gene TRBJ1-2. This CDR3 contains 13 residues. The CDR3 loop is CASSLVLQSGYTF.

The chain has TRBV6-5 and TRBJ2-5; TCRdb returns TRBD2, unconfirmable since there is no DNA. Germline CDR1 MNHEY, CDR2 SVGAGI. CDR3 length: 14 amino acids. The CDR3 here is CASSSPWRGETQYF.

The chain carries TRBV12-3 or TRBV12-4 and TRBJ2-1; the TCRdb D gene call, TRBD2, has no DNA to confirm it. This CDR3 is built from 15 residues. The CDR3 reads CASSLGMGLANEQFF.

The V gene is TRBV15, the J gene TRBJ2-5; the TCRdb D gene call, TRBD2, has no DNA to confirm it. The CDR3 runs to 16 residues. Germline V CDR1 and CDR2: LNHNV, YYDKDF (reference sequence). This CDR3 is CATSRDRASMWETQYF.

This sequence joins TRBV6-1 and TRBJ2-5; checking the TCRdb D call of TRBD2 is not possible without DNA. Germline V gives CDR1 MNHNS, CDR2 SASEGT. CDR3 length: 16 residues. This CDR3 is CASSAVVAGGLETQYF.

The genes are TRBV10-3 and TRBJ1-2; TCRdb outputs TRBD1, but without DNA this stays unchecked. This CDR3 has 15 residues. The germline V gene has CDR1 ENHRY and CDR2 SYGVKD. The CDR3 sequence: CAISESQGVNYGYTF.

The chain employs TRBV5-1 and TRBJ1-6; TCRdb's assignment of TRBD1 cannot be checked, as there is no DNA. The CDR3 spans 15 residues. Germline values: CDR1 SGHRS, CDR2 YFSETQ. CDR3 residues: CASSTSTEVGSPLHF.

The genes are TRBV15 and TRBJ2-5; TCRdb reports TRBD2, a call that lacks DNA to check it against. Germline loops: CDR1 LNHNV, CDR2 YYDKDF (reference sequence). The CDR3 covers 15 residues. The CDR3 sequence: CATSRGLAGEETQYF.

This rearrangement joins TRBV6-5 to TRBJ2-7. The CDR3 totals 11 residues. Germline CDR1 and CDR2: MNHEY and SVGAGI. The CDR3 protein is CASKGRLEQYF.

The genes are TRBV7-2 and TRBJ2-7; TCRdb's assignment of TRBD1 cannot be checked, as there is no DNA. This CDR3 comprises 14 residues. Germline V lookup: CDR1 SGHTA, CDR2 FQGNSA. The CDR3: CASSRGRDTHEQYF. Full variable domain (rest looked up from reference TRBV7-2 and TRBJ2-7): GAGVSQSPSNKVTEKGKDVELRCDPISGHTALYWYRQSLGQGLEFLIYFQGNSAPDKSGLPSDRFSAERTGGSVSTLTIQRTQQEDSAVYLCASSRGRDTHEQYFGPGTRLTVT.

This chain joins TRBV5-1 and TRBJ2-1; the TCRdb call, TRBD1, lacks DNA for checking. Germline CDR1 is SGHRS and CDR2 is YFSETQ. CDR3 length: 14 amino acids. The CDR3 loop is CASSSGQGGDEQFF.

V is TRBV9 and J is TRBJ1-1. Germline-derived CDR1 and CDR2 are SGDLS and YYNGEE. This CDR3 contains 12 residues. CDR3 loop: CASSGRGTEAFF.